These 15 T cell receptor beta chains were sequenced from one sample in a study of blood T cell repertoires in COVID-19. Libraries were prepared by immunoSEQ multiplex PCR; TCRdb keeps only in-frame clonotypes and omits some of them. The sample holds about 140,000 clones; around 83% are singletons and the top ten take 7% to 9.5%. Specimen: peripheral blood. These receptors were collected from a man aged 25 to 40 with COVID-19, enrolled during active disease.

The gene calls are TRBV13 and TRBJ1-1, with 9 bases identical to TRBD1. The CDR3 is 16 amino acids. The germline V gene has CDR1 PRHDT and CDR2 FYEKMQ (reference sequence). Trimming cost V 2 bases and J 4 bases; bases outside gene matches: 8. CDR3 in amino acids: CASSLWDRETGTEAFF. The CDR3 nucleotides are TGTGCCAGCAGCTTATGGGACAGGGAAACAGGCACTGAAGCTTTCTTT.

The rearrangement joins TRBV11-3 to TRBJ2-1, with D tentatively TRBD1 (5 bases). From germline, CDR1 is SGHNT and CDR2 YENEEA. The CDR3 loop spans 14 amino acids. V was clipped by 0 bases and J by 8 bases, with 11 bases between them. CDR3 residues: CASSLEAGSHEQFF. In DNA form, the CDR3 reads TGTGCCAGCAGCTTAGAGGCAGGGTCCCATGAGCAGTTCTTC.

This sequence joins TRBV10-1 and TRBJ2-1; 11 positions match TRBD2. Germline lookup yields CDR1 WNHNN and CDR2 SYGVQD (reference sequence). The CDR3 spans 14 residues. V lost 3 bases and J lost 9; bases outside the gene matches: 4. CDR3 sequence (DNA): TGCGCCAGCAGTGAAACTAGCGGGAGCACTGAGCAGTTCTTC. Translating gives CASSETSGSTEQFF.

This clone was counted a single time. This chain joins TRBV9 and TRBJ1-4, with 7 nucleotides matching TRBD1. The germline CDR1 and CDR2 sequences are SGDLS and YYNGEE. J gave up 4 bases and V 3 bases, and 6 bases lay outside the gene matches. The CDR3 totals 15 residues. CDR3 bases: TGTGCCAGCAGCGGACAGACAGGGCGTAATGAAAAACTGTTTTTT. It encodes CASSGQTGRNEKLFF.

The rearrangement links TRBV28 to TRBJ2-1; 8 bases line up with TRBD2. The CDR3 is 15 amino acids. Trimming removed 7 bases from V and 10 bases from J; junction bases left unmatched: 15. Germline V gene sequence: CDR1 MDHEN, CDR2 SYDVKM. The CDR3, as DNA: TGTGCCAGCAAAAATTCAATCCCCAGCGGGAGAGAGCAGTTCTTC. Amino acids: CASKNSIPSGREQFF.

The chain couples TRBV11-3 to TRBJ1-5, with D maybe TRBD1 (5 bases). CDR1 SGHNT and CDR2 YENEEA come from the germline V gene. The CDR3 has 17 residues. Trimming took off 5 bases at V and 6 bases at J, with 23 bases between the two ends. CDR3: CASSVRIVGYRGQPQHF. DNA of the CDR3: TGTGCCAGCAGCGTCCGTATCGTGGGGTATAGGGGTCAGCCCCAGCATTTT.

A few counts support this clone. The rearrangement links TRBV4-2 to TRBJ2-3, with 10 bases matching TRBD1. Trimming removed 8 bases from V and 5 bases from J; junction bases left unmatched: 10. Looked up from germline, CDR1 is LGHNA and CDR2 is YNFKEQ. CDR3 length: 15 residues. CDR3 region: CASRRRDRGEDTQYF. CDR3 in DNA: TGTGCCAGCCGCCGCCGGGACAGGGGAGAAGATACGCAGTATTTT.

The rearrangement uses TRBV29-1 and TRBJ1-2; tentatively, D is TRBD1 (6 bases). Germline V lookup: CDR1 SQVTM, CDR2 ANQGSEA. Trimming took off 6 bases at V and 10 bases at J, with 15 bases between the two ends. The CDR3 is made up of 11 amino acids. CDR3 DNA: TGCAGCGTCCCAAGGGGGGGTGTCTACACCTTC. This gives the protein CSVPRGGVYTF.

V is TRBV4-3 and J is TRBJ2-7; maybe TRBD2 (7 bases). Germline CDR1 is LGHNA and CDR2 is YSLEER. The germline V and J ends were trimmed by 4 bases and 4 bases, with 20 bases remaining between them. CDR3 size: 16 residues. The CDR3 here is CASSPTSRGRVYEQYF. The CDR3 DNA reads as TGCGCCAGCAGCCCGACTAGCAGGGGACGGGTGTACGAGCAGTACTTC.

CDR3 in amino acids: CASSQTPTKDTQYF. The CDR3 DNA reads TGCGCCAGCAGCCAAACCCCAACTAAAGATACGCAGTATTTT. The chain employs TRBV4-1 and TRBJ2-3; no firm D call. CDR1 is MGHRA, CDR2 YSYEKL, per germline. V lost 2 bases, J lost 5 bases, and 11 bases lay in between. This CDR3 spans 14 amino acids.

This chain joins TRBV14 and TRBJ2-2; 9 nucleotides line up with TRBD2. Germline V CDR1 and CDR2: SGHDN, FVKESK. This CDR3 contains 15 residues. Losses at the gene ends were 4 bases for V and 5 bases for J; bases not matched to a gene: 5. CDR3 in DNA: TGTGCCAGCAGCCCGGGACTAGCTGGGACCGGGGAGCTGTTTTTT. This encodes CASSPGLAGTGELFF.

The CDR3 sequence is CASIWVGSGGLINEQFF. As DNA, the CDR3 is TGTGCCAGCATATGGGTAGGGTCGGGAGGCCTTATCAATGAGCAGTTCTTC. J is TRBJ2-1 and V is TRBV2; 7 bases fit TRBD2. V gave up 7 bases and J gave up 6 bases; unmatched junction bases: 18. The CDR3 loop spans 17 amino acids. From germline, CDR1 is SNHLY and CDR2 FYNNEI.

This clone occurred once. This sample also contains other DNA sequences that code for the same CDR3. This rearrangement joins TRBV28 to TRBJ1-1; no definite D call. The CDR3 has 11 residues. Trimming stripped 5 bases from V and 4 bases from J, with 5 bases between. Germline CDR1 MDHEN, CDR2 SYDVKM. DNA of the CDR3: TGTGCCAGCAGTCCCTCCACTGAAGCTTTCTTT. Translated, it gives CASSPSTEAFF.

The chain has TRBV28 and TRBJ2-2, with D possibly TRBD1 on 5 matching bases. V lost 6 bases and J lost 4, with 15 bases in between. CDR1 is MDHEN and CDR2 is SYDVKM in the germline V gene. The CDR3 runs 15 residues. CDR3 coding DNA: TGTGCCAGCAGCCTACATCAGGGATCCACCGGGGAGCTGTTTTTT. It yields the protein CASSLHQGSTGELFF.

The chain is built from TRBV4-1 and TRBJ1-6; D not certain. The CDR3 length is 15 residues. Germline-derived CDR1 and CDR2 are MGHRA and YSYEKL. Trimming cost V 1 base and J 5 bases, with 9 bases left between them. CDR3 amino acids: CASSQGSLHNSPLHF. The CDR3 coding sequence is TGCGCCAGCAGCCAAGGGAGCCTCCATAATTCACCCCTCCACTTT.